The present T cell receptor (beta chain) was sequenced within a study of tumor and adjacent non-tumor tissue in lung cancer. Study summary: Aged about 30 to 85 years, patients included fewer than 11 men and a few women with stage I to III disease. Whole-study results and caveats: Top 100 clones took a larger repertoire share in normal lung.

The template was RNA from unsorted bulk tissue. This clonotype appeared many times. Its antigen is as yet unknown. This CDR3 contains 14 residues. Trimming took 0 bases from V and 6 from J, leaving 9 bases between them. Germline loops: CDR1 SGHNT, CDR2 YYREEE (reference sequence). Three rounds of nested PCR, following a modified ARM-PCR protocol, produced the TCRbeta library. One entry per CDR3 protein, called by TCRdb with MiXCR from the multiplex PCR reads. The table lists roughly 81,000 distinct CDR3 sequences, around three fifths of them singletons. Sequences were obtained from lung tumor tissue. The clonotype comes from a man aged 70-80 years with non-small cell lung cancer. The chain recombines TRBV5-4 with TRBJ2-2, with unresolved D. This CDR3 reads CASSLVGQPGELFF. Here the CDR3 DNA reads TGTGCCAGCAGCTTGGTTGGGCAGCCCGGGGAGCTGTTTTTT. The complete variable domain, with remaining parts taken from reference TRBV5-4 and TRBJ2-2, reads ETGVTQSPTHLIKTRGQQVTLRCSSQSGHNTVSWYQQALGQGPQFIFQYYREEENGRGNFPPRFSGLQFPNYSSELNVNALELDDSALYLCASSLVGQPGELFFGEGSRLTVL.